Following are 17 T cell receptor beta chains from one sample sequenced in a study of CD8 T cells in ankylosing spondylitis (dated by TCRdb to 2016 to 2017). The paper's findings and limits, for the study overall: A TCR beta motif of about 8 highly homologous amino acid variants appeared characteristic of blood from ankylosing spondylitis patients.

The method behind the library was 5' RACE. The sample was run on an Illumina HiSeq 2500. TCRdb passed the public sequencing reads through fastp at Q25 and MiXCR, retaining productive beta sequences. One record per CDR3 amino acid sequence lists the most common genes and DNA. This sample holds more than 650,000 distinct CDR3 sequences; over 9.5% were observed only once. The ten largest clonotypes hold about 0.5% of the sample. These receptors' targets are unknown. The specimen sequenced was blood, either unsorted or a sorted T cell fraction (not recorded which). The receptors were gathered from a male donor with ankylosing spondylitis.

The V gene is TRBV12-3 or TRBV12-4, the J gene TRBJ2-1; the match to TRBD1 covers 7 bases. CDR3 length equals 14 residues. Trimming at V came to 3 bases and at J to 7 bases, leaving 6 bases not matched to a gene. The CDR3 sequence is CASSFGTDWNEQFF. The DNA of the CDR3 is TGTGCCAGCAGTTTCGGGACAGATTGGAATGAGCAGTTCTTC.

This clonotype has more than one count but fewer than ten. The rearrangement joins TRBV20-1 to TRBJ1-6; no reliable D call. Germline CDR1 DFQATT, CDR2 SNEGSKA (reference sequence). The length of the CDR3 is 14 residues. V was clipped by 2 bases and J by 3 bases, with 8 bases between them. As DNA, the CDR3 is TGCAGTGCTAGACCAGATAACTATAATTCACCCCTCCACTTT. This sequence encodes CSARPDNYNSPLHF.

This clonotype was picked up many times. The chain links TRBV5-1 to TRBJ1-1; TRBD1 matches at 10 bases. The germline V gene has CDR1 SGHRS and CDR2 YFSETQ. This CDR3 has 15 residues. The V segment lost 5 bases and the J segment 1 base; nucleotides outside the gene matches: 5. CDR3 region: CASRSRTGGNTEAFF. CDR3 in DNA: TGCGCCAGCAGATCTCGGACAGGGGGGAACACTGAAGCTTTCTTT.

This clonotype was detected many times. This rearrangement joins TRBV20-1 to TRBJ1-2; TRBD1 might be the D (6 bases). The V and J ends lost 0 bases and 4 bases respectively, with 15 bases between them. The germline CDR1 and CDR2 sequences are DFQATT and SNEGSKA (reference sequence). The CDR3 is 15 residues long. The DNA for the CDR3 is TGCAGTGCTAGAGAGGGGGCCCGCGAATCCTATGGCTACACCTTC. Protein sequence: CSAREGARESYGYTF.

This clonotype was detected a few times. V gene TRBV20-1 combines with J gene TRBJ2-7; D assignment may be TRBD1 or TRBD2 (5 bases each). Germline V gene data show CDR1 as DFQATT and CDR2 as SNEGSKA (reference sequence). V was shortened by 4 bases and J by 2 bases, with 18 bases between the two germline ends. This CDR3 contains 15 residues. The CDR3, as DNA: TGCAGTGCTAAAGCCCCTGGGGGTTACACCTACGAGCAGTACTTC. It yields the protein CSAKAPGGYTYEQYF.

This clonotype came up many times. The chain is built from TRBV10-2 and TRBJ2-5; TRBD1 is a possible D gene (5 bases). Trimming shortened V by 6 bases and J by 0 bases, and 11 bases separated the two germline ends. The CDR3 runs 14 residues. In germline, CDR1 is WSHSY, CDR2 SAAADI. CDR3 coding DNA: TGCGCCAGCAGGAACAGGCTGTACCAAGAGACCCAGTACTTC. It encodes CASRNRLYQETQYF.

This clonotype appeared many times. This sequence joins TRBV25-1 and TRBJ1-6; TRBD1 matches 8 bases. The J segment lost 7 bases and the V segment lost 2 bases, leaving 4 bases of the junction unmatched. The CDR3 loop spans 15 amino acids. Germline values: CDR1 MGHDK, CDR2 SYGVNS. CDR3 region: CASSERGTGNSPLHF. CDR3 coding DNA: TGTGCCAGCAGTGAAAGAGGGACAGGAAATTCACCCCTCCACTTT. Full variable domain (missing parts from reference TRBV25-1 and TRBJ1-6): EADIYQTPRYLVIGTGKKITLECSQTMGHDKMYWYQQDPGMELHLIHYSYGVNSTEKGDLSSESTVSRIRTEHFPLTLESARPSHTSQYLCASSERGTGNSPLHFGNGTRLTVT.

The gene calls are TRBV9 and TRBJ2-5, with TRBD2 identical over 14 bases. J was trimmed by 1 base and V by 0 bases; bases with no gene match: 11. CDR3 length: 20 residues. Germline loops: CDR1 SGDLS, CDR2 YYNGEE. CDR3 region: CASSVAPGTSGSLAQETQYF. CDR3 nucleotides: TGTGCCAGCAGCGTAGCTCCGGGGACTAGCGGGAGTCTCGCCCAAGAGACCCAGTACTTC.

The rearrangement joins TRBV6-1 to TRBJ2-1; D gene uncertain. Germline CDR1 and CDR2: MNHNS and SASEGT. Trimming removed 6 bases at V and 5 bases at J, with 11 bases between. The CDR3 covers 13 residues. The CDR3 DNA is TGTGCCAGCAGCCCCCTTGGGGACAATGAGCAGTTCTTC. Encoded protein: CASSPLGDNEQFF.

The V and J genes are TRBV7-2 and TRBJ2-2, with 13 bases identical to TRBD2. Germline lookup yields CDR1 SGHTA and CDR2 FQGNSA. V trimming: 5 bases; J trimming: 4 bases; junction bases outside the gene matches: 7. The CDR3 is 17 amino acids. In nucleotides, the CDR3 is TGTGCCAGCAGCCCTTGGACTAGCGGGAGAGGCACCGGGGAGCTGTTTTTT. This sequence encodes CASSPWTSGRGTGELFF.

This clonotype was observed a handful of times. A much larger clone sits a single nucleotide away, making a read error possible. The chain employs TRBV20-1 and TRBJ2-7; 7 positions match TRBD1. The CDR3 extends over 13 amino acids. Looked up from germline, CDR1 is DFQATT and CDR2 is SNEGSKA (reference sequence). Unmatched junction bases numbered 3, after V lost 4 bases and J lost 0 bases. DNA of the CDR3: TGCAGTGCTAACCGGGACAGCTCCTACGAGCAGTACTTC. Translated, it gives CSANRDSSYEQYF.

There are many counts of this clonotype. The V call is TRBV20-1, the J call TRBJ2-5; 8 nucleotides match TRBD2. Germline V gene sequence: CDR1 DFQATT, CDR2 SNEGSKA (reference sequence). Unmatched junction bases numbered 2, after V lost 0 bases and J lost 5 bases. This CDR3 contains 13 residues. The CDR3 DNA reads as TGCAGTGCTAGAGATCTAGCGGGCGAGACCCAGTACTTC. Translating gives CSARDLAGETQYF.

This clonotype was seen a handful of times. The V and J genes are TRBV7-2 and TRBJ2-1, with D uncertain. The V gene's germline CDR1 is SGHTA and CDR2 FQGNSA. V was shortened by 3 bases and J by 6 bases, with 9 bases between the two germline ends. The CDR3 spans 13 residues. The DNA of the CDR3 is TGTGCCAGCAGCTTTGCAAGAGGCAATGAGCAGTTCTTC. Protein product: CASSFARGNEQFF.

V gene TRBV20-1 combines with J gene TRBJ1-1; D unclear. CDR3 length: 14 residues. V was shortened by 1 base and J by 1 base, with 10 bases between the two germline ends. Germline V lookup: CDR1 DFQATT, CDR2 SNEGSKA (reference sequence). The chain's CDR3 is CSARGMSANTEAFF. As DNA, the CDR3 is TGCAGTGCTAGAGGGATGTCTGCGAACACTGAAGCTTTCTTT.

This clonotype was picked up many times. The rearrangement links TRBV5-1 to TRBJ2-1; D perhaps matches TRBD2 (6 bases). CDR3 length: 14 amino acids. V shed 3 bases and J shed 1 base, with 8 bases lying between them. CDR1 SGHRS and CDR2 YFSETQ come from the germline V gene. The CDR3 DNA is TGCGCCAGCAGCTCCGGGGGATCCTACAATGAGCAGTTCTTC. Residues: CASSSGGSYNEQFF.

This chain connects TRBV12-3 or TRBV12-4 to TRBJ2-1; D not certain. V was clipped by 7 bases and J by 4 bases, with 11 bases between them. This CDR3 contains 13 residues. CDR3 DNA sequence: TGTGCCAGCACCGTGTCGGATTACAATGAGCAGTTCTTC. Translation: CASTVSDYNEQFF.

The rearrangement joins TRBV5-1 to TRBJ1-1; TRBD1 agrees at 9 bases. The CDR3 length is 15 residues. The germline gives CDR1 SGHRS, CDR2 YFSETQ. V was clipped by 3 bases and J by 4 bases; unmatched bases: 7. CDR3 coding DNA: TGCGCCAGCAGCTACGGACAGGGGCTGGGCACTGAAGCTTTCTTT. Translated: CASSYGQGLGTEAFF.